Listed below are T cell receptor beta chains from one sample, sequenced in a study of blood T cell repertoires in COVID-19. Libraries were prepared by immunoSEQ multiplex PCR; TCRdb keeps only in-frame clonotypes and omits some of them. The repertoire holds 300,000 to 400,000 clones, with around 86% as singletons. Sequenced sample: PBMCs or T cells enriched from blood (not recorded which). These receptor sequences come from a middle-aged woman with acute COVID-19. Each CDR3 is given with its conserved first and last residue. The order of the fields is J gene, clone size, D gene, V gene, CDR3 protein, CDR3 DNA. A D gene is named only where the DNA matches it firmly. A row's size may be missing; if present it is once, few, many or a size class.

J: TRBJ1-6
size: .
D: TRBD1
V: TRBV23-1
CDR3: CASTLRTGGLGNSPLHF
DNA: TGCGCCAGCACCCTACGGACAGGGGGGTTGGGTAATTCACCCCTCCACTTT

J: TRBJ1-2
size: .
D: .
V: TRBV27
CDR3: CASSVTENYGYTF
DNA: TGTGCCAGCTCCGTGACAGAGAACTATGGCTACACCTTC

J: TRBJ2-5
size: .
D: .
V: TRBV5-1
CDR3: CASSLVVRGYETQYF
DNA: TGCGCCAGCAGCTTGGTGGTCAGAGGTTATGAGACCCAGTACTTC

J: TRBJ1-3
size: .
D: .
V: TRBV7-9
CDR3: CASSLADAGEGNTIYF
DNA: TGTGCCAGCAGCTTAGCGGACGCAGGGGAAGGAAACACCATATATTTT

J: TRBJ2-1
size: once
D: TRBD2
V: TRBV20-1
CDR3: CSASQAGGEQFF
DNA: TGCAGTGCTAGTCAAGCGGGAGGAGAGCAGTTCTTC

J: TRBJ2-7
size: .
D: TRBD2
V: TRBV7-8
CDR3: CASSLGGLAGVYEQYF
DNA: TGTGCCAGCAGCTTAGGTGGGTTAGCGGGAGTATACGAGCAGTACTTC

J: TRBJ1-4
size: .
D: TRBD1
V: TRBV6-1
CDR3: CASSEGQGTQLFF
DNA: TGTGCCAGCAGTGAGGGACAGGGGACGCAGCTGTTTTTT

J: TRBJ2-4
size: .
D: .
V: TRBV6-2/TRBV6-3
CDR3: CASSYGRLLAKNIQYF
DNA: TGTGCCAGCAGTTATGGGAGGCTCCTAGCCAAAAACATTCAGTACTTC

J: TRBJ2-7
size: .
D: .
V: TRBV6-1
CDR3: CASSEFSVSGQYF
DNA: TGTGCCAGCAGTGAATTTTCGGTTAGCGGGCAGTACTTC

J: TRBJ2-3
size: .
D: .
V: TRBV12-3/TRBV12-4
CDR3: CASSEQTDTQYF
DNA: TGTGCCAGCAGTGAACAGACAGATACGCAGTATTTT

J: TRBJ2-3
size: few
D: .
V: TRBV7-8
CDR3: CASSLVSPDTQYF
DNA: TGTGCCAGCAGCTTAGTTAGCCCAGATACGCAGTATTTT

J: TRBJ2-2
size: .
D: TRBD2
V: TRBV3-1/TRBV3-2
CDR3: CASSQDYSGGPRTGELFF
DNA: TGTGCCAGCAGCCAAGATTACAGCGGGGGACCGAGGACCGGGGAGCTGTTTTTT

J: TRBJ1-5
size: .
D: TRBD1
V: TRBV6-1
CDR3: CAIKGTGGNQPQHF
DNA: TGTGCCATAAAAGGGACAGGGGGCAATCAGCCCCAGCATTTT

J: TRBJ2-5
size: .
D: TRBD2
V: TRBV14
CDR3: CASSLGDGREWRGTQYF
DNA: TGTGCCAGCAGCCTTGGAGATGGGAGGGAGTGGCGCGGGACCCAGTACTTC

J: TRBJ2-3
size: .
D: TRBD2
V: TRBV19
CDR3: CASSTGLARTDTQYF
DNA: TGTGCCAGTAGTACGGGACTAGCGCGCACAGATACGCAGTATTTT

J: TRBJ1-1
size: .
D: .
V: TRBV10-3
CDR3: CAISGAANTEAFF
DNA: TGTGCCATCAGTGGAGCGGCGAACACTGAAGCTTTCTTT

J: TRBJ2-7
size: few
D: TRBD2
V: TRBV7-2
CDR3: CASSFLAGSEQYF
DNA: TGTGCCAGCAGCTTCTTAGCGGGATCCGAGCAGTACTTC

J: TRBJ2-3
size: .
D: .
V: TRBV4-2
CDR3: CASSPRNVVTDTQYF
DNA: TGTGCCAGCAGCCCGCGCAACGTAGTCACAGATACGCAGTATTTT

J: TRBJ2-2
size: .
D: .
V: TRBV24-1
CDR3: CATGHPQSGELFF
DNA: TGTGCCACCGGGCACCCTCAATCTGGGGAGCTGTTTTTT

J: TRBJ1-2
size: once
D: .
V: TRBV3-1/TRBV3-2
CDR3: CASSERGRVYGYTF
DNA: TGTGCCAGCAGCGAAAGGGGAAGGGTGTATGGCTACACCTTC

J: TRBJ1-6
size: .
D: TRBD1
V: TRBV7-9
CDR3: CASSLGQGSIGDNSPLHF
DNA: TGTGCCAGCAGCTTGGGACAGGGGTCAATAGGAGATAATTCACCCCTCCACTTT

J: TRBJ1-5
size: .
D: .
V: TRBV4-3
CDR3: CASSQDIRQSNQPQHF
DNA: TGCGCCAGCAGCCAAGATATTAGACAGAGCAATCAGCCCCAGCATTTT

J: TRBJ2-4
size: .
D: TRBD1
V: TRBV19
CDR3: CASSATRQGRAKNIQYF
DNA: TGTGCCAGTAGTGCGACCCGACAGGGAAGAGCCAAAAACATTCAGTACTTC

J: TRBJ2-7
size: .
D: TRBD1
V: TRBV18
CDR3: CASSPGDRGGYEQYF
DNA: TGTGCCAGCTCACCGGGTGACAGGGGGGGCTACGAGCAGTACTTC

J: TRBJ2-4
size: .
D: .
V: TRBV27
CDR3: CASSLLGAVAKNIQYF
DNA: TGTGCCAGCAGTTTACTGGGGGCAGTAGCCAAAAACATTCAGTACTTC

J: TRBJ1-1
size: .
D: .
V: TRBV25-1
CDR3: CASSAGSLVAFF
DNA: TGTGCCAGCAGTGCTGGGAGCCTTGTAGCTTTCTTT

J: TRBJ1-2
size: .
D: .
V: TRBV18
CDR3: CASSPGERYGYTF
DNA: TGTGCCAGCTCACCAGGGGAGAGGTATGGCTACACCTTC

J: TRBJ1-5
size: .
D: .
V: TRBV19
CDR3: CASSILRVYSQPQHF
DNA: TGTGCCAGTAGTATTTTGCGGGTGTATAGTCAGCCCCAGCATTTT

J: TRBJ1-5
size: .
D: .
V: TRBV7-8
CDR3: CASSLDSHSNQPQHF
DNA: TGTGCCAGCAGCCTCGACAGTCATAGCAATCAGCCCCAGCATTTT

J: TRBJ2-3
size: .
D: TRBD1
V: TRBV7-9
CDR3: CASRRPGTGIGTDTQYF
DNA: TGTGCCAGCAGAAGACCAGGGACAGGGATCGGCACAGATACGCAGTATTTT

J: TRBJ2-1
size: .
D: TRBD1
V: TRBV9
CDR3: CASSVGQGAQLYNEQFF
DNA: TGTGCCAGCAGCGTAGGACAGGGGGCCCAACTCTACAATGAGCAGTTCTTC

J: TRBJ2-1
size: many
D: TRBD2
V: TRBV7-3
CDR3: CASSLGSRASGRVSYNEQFF
DNA: TGTGCCAGCAGCTTAGGGTCGCGTGCTAGCGGGAGGGTTTCCTACAATGAGCAGTTCTTC

J: TRBJ1-1
size: .
D: TRBD1
V: TRBV19
CDR3: CASKDRVRSTEAFF
DNA: TGTGCCAGCAAAGACAGGGTTCGGAGCACTGAAGCTTTCTTT

J: TRBJ2-1
size: .
D: TRBD2
V: TRBV24-1
CDR3: CATSEGGGVSSYNEQFF
DNA: TGTGCCACCAGTGAGGGCGGGGGGGTCAGCTCCTACAATGAGCAGTTCTTC

J: TRBJ2-1
size: .
D: .
V: TRBV20-1
CDR3: CSATSEDEQFF
DNA: TGCAGTGCTACTAGCGAAGATGAGCAGTTCTTC

J: TRBJ2-1
size: .
D: TRBD2
V: TRBV5-4
CDR3: CASKGGANNEQFF
DNA: TGTGCCAGCAAGGGAGGGGCAAACAATGAGCAGTTCTTC

J: TRBJ1-1
size: .
D: .
V: TRBV18
CDR3: CASSFSERDTEAFF
DNA: TGTGCCAGCTCATTTTCGGAGAGGGACACTGAAGCTTTCTTT

J: TRBJ2-7
size: .
D: TRBD1
V: TRBV5-4
CDR3: CASSVGTGVDEQYF
DNA: TGTGCCAGCAGCGTCGGGACAGGGGTCGACGAGCAGTACTTC

J: TRBJ1-1
size: .
D: .
V: TRBV3-1/TRBV3-2
CDR3: CASSPGGIRDTEAFF
DNA: TGTGCCAGCAGCCCCGGGGGGATCCGGGACACTGAAGCTTTCTTT

J: TRBJ1-6
size: many
D: .
V: TRBV7-9
CDR3: CASSLGEGAVDSPLHF
DNA: TGTGCCAGCAGCTTAGGAGAAGGGGCGGTGGATTCACCCCTCCACTTT

J: TRBJ1-5
size: .
D: .
V: TRBV7-2
CDR3: CASSSHTGPDQPQHF
DNA: TGTGCCAGCAGCTCCCATACAGGGCCCGATCAGCCCCAGCATTTT

J: TRBJ2-1
size: .
D: TRBD2
V: TRBV7-2
CDR3: CASSYSGGAGEQFF
DNA: TGTGCCAGCAGCTATAGCGGGGGGGCCGGAGAGCAGTTCTTC

J: TRBJ2-3
size: .
D: TRBD1
V: TRBV5-1
CDR3: CASSLALIRGPDTDTQYF
DNA: TGCGCCAGCAGCTTGGCCCTAATAAGGGGGCCTGACACAGATACGCAGTATTTT

J: TRBJ1-1
size: .
D: TRBD1
V: TRBV10-2
CDR3: CASSESGDRGPGAFF
DNA: TGCGCCAGCAGTGAGTCAGGGGACAGGGGGCCTGGAGCTTTCTTT

J: TRBJ2-7
size: .
D: .
V: TRBV6-5
CDR3: CATSLTSYEQYF
DNA: TGTGCCACCTCACTCACCTCCTACGAGCAGTACTTC

J: TRBJ1-4
size: .
D: TRBD1
V: TRBV6-5
CDR3: CASRRDRRNEKLFF
DNA: TGTGCCAGCAGGAGGGACAGACGAAATGAAAAACTGTTTTTT

J: TRBJ1-1
size: .
D: TRBD1
V: TRBV7-2
CDR3: CASSLVGFWDRVPNTEAFF
DNA: TGTGCCAGCAGCTTAGTTGGATTTTGGGACAGGGTGCCGAACACTGAAGCTTTCTTT

J: TRBJ2-5
size: .
D: .
V: TRBV7-2
CDR3: CASSPRGQFVETQYF
DNA: TGTGCCAGCAGCCCTAGAGGACAGTTTGTAGAGACCCAGTACTTC

J: TRBJ1-4
size: .
D: .
V: TRBV9
CDR3: CASSAQDSNEKLFF
DNA: TGTGCCAGCAGCGCCCAGGACTCTAATGAAAAACTGTTTTTT

J: TRBJ1-4
size: .
D: TRBD1
V: TRBV19
CDR3: CASRLTPGQGNEKLFF
DNA: TGTGCCAGTAGGCTTACCCCCGGACAGGGCAATGAAAAACTGTTTTTT

J: TRBJ2-7
size: .
D: .
V: TRBV7-9
CDR3: CASSLGTVKEQYF
DNA: TGTGCCAGCAGCTTAGGAACAGTGAAAGAGCAGTACTTC

J: TRBJ2-1
size: .
D: TRBD2
V: TRBV5-1
CDR3: CASSRDRTSGGFTPHNEQFF
DNA: TGCGCCAGCAGCCGAGATCGGACTAGCGGGGGGTTCACTCCCCACAATGAGCAGTTCTTC

J: TRBJ1-1
size: .
D: .
V: TRBV12-3/TRBV12-4
CDR3: CASSNQVNTEAFF
DNA: TGTGCCAGCAGTAACCAGGTGAACACTGAAGCTTTCTTT

J: TRBJ2-1
size: few
D: TRBD2
V: TRBV6-1
CDR3: CASSEVPSGRAAYEQFF
DNA: TGTGCCAGCAGTGAAGTGCCTAGCGGGAGGGCCGCCTATGAGCAGTTCTTC

J: TRBJ2-2
size: .
D: TRBD2
V: TRBV7-2
CDR3: CASSLAYTSGRVNTGELFF
DNA: TGTGCCAGCAGCTTAGCGTATACTAGCGGGAGGGTAAACACCGGGGAGCTGTTTTTT

J: TRBJ2-3
size: .
D: TRBD1
V: TRBV6-5
CDR3: CASSRGTALDTQYF
DNA: TGTGCCAGCAGTAGGGGGACAGCGTTGGATACGCAGTATTTT

J: TRBJ1-5
size: .
D: TRBD1
V: TRBV19
CDR3: CASSLLGQGGSNQPQHF
DNA: TGTGCCAGTAGTCTCCTAGGACAGGGGGGTAGCAATCAGCCCCAGCATTTT

J: TRBJ2-2
size: .
D: TRBD1
V: TRBV6-5
CDR3: CASSKNRGIGGELFF
DNA: TGTGCCAGCTCAAAGAACAGGGGTATAGGGGGGGAGCTGTTTTTT

J: TRBJ1-1
size: .
D: .
V: TRBV19
CDR3: CASSRYSNTEAFF
DNA: TGTGCCAGTAGTCGCTACAGTAACACTGAAGCTTTCTTT

J: TRBJ1-6
size: .
D: TRBD1
V: TRBV9
CDR3: CASSVDWDSNSPLHF
DNA: TGTGCCAGCAGCGTAGATTGGGACAGTAATTCACCCCTCCACTTT